What follows describes a single T cell receptor beta chain. The sample holds many counts of this clonotype. What antigen it recognizes has not been identified. No qualities accompany the bases; no much larger clone lies one base away. The data were obtained in a study of CD8 T cells in ankylosing spondylitis (dated by TCRdb to 2015 to 2018). In terms of the full investigation: The study set out to find disease-linked TCR variants by profiling T cell receptor beta repertoires in ankylosing spondylitis patients and healthy donors. The full study cohort comprised about 23 ankylosing spondylitis patients and 85 to 120 healthy donors. Peripheral blood was sampled, and synovial fluid was also collected from ankylosing spondylitis patients. What the work shows at the level of the full study, not this receptor alone: A TCR beta motif made up of several highly homologous amino acid variants appeared to be characteristic of blood from ankylosing spondylitis patients. Some motif variants had previously been reported in the synovial fluid and blood of reactive arthritis patients, which suggests shared mechanisms of disease initiation. The disease-linked clones were reported to be significantly enriched in matched synovial fluid samples from ankylosing spondylitis patients. A CD8+ phenotype was shown by the disease-linked clones, which were found at relatively low frequencies in peripheral blood.

Sequenced on an Illumina HiSeq 2500. Quantitative 5'-RACE with molecular barcodes was the method used to prepare the TCR beta libraries. In the source study's methods: Disease-linked TCR variants were identified with a new computational method built on a probabilistic model of VDJ rearrangement. TCRdb reworked the public reads: Q25 trimming with fastp, MiXCR clone assembly, productive beta chains retained. Merged by CDR3 protein, the rows form single entries marked with the most common genes and DNA. TCRdb's processing, not the study's, gives the V and J calls here. Across this sample there are 200,000 to 250,000 distinct CDR3 sequences, with over 9.5% seen only once. Clones ranked in the top ten supply about 3% of the sample. The junction carries 17 bases between V and J, which are trimmed by 4 bases and 6 bases respectively. The germline V gene yields SGHRS for CDR1 and YFSETQ for CDR2. Its CDR3 holds 14 amino acids, cysteine through phenylalanine. Just CDR3 DNA is preserved here, 42 bases in frame from base 1.

The sequence joins TRBV5-1 to TRBJ2-7; the D gene is possibly TRBD1 or TRBD2, with 7 bases matching each. The receptor comes from a male donor with ankylosing spondylitis or in good health (not recorded which). The sequenced sample was blood, either unsorted or a sorted T cell fraction (not recorded which). The DNA reads as follows: TGCGCCAGCAGCCGCGGGGAGGGGGCGCTCGAGCAGTACTTC. Translation gives CASSRGEGALEQYF.